The T cell receptor beta chain under discussion was sequenced for a study of T cell responses to AZD1222 COVID-19 vaccine. Broader study findings: Across spike, vaccine-associated CD4 TCRs were found, dominant at 160-218 and 743-854. Recipients of two AZD1222 doses showed rising Spike-specific TCR breadth and depth. Among the donors, most were white British and more were female, and clonal diversity was possibly underestimated.

This clone turned up a few times. Its antigen is currently unknown. The CDR3 sequence is 17 residues long. V lost 1 base and J 7 bases, leaving 19 bases between the germline ends. CDR1 is SEHNR and CDR2 is FQNEAQ in the germline V gene (reference sequence). The data were produced by immunoSEQ multiplex PCR, yet TCRdb's version contains in-frame clones alone and is incomplete. This repertoire shows 55,000 to 80,000 clones, 76% found once; its top ten account for over 12%. The sequence was collected from an adult in good health. Material: peripheral blood, obtained on day 0 of AZD1222 vaccination. This chain uses TRBV7-9 with TRBJ1-4, with a possible D match to TRBD1 (6 bases). CDR3 residues: CASSLGAVIRGGEKLFF. CDR3 in DNA: TGTGCCAGCAGCTTAGGGGCAGTCATCAGAGGGGGTGAAAAACTGTTTTTT.